Each of the 23 T cell receptor beta chains below was sequenced from the same sample in a study of shared clonotypes between healthy human individuals. Method: immunoSEQ multiplex PCR; TCRdb's copy keeps in-frame clones and lacks some. Here the sample spans roughly 520,000 clones, more than 95% being singletons. Sequenced input: naive CD4+ T cells sorted from blood. Subset of the sample: CD45RA+ positively selected. The receptors shown here come from a woman in her 30s in good health.

The V and J genes are TRBV28 and TRBJ2-1, with 9 positions matching TRBD2. The CDR3 consists of 16 residues. Trimming took 2 bases from V and 4 from J; bases not matched to a gene: 6. The germline CDR1 and CDR2 sequences are MDHEN and SYDVKM. The CDR3 is CASSLRLAEYYNEQFF. CDR3 bases: TGTGCCAGCAGTTTAAGACTAGCGGAGTATTACAATGAGCAGTTCTTC.

The chain employs TRBV4-1 and TRBJ2-1, with D possibly matching TRBD2 (5 bases). V dropped 5 bases and J dropped 8 bases, with 19 bases sitting between them. This CDR3 has 15 amino acids. The V gene's germline CDR1 is MGHRA and CDR2 YSYEKL. The CDR3 here is CASSETLYLAHEQFF. In nucleotides, the CDR3 is TGCGCCAGCAGCGAGACCCTCTATCTAGCACATGAGCAGTTCTTC.

This chain uses TRBV5-5 with TRBJ1-4, with D possibly being TRBD1 (5 bases). The CDR3 totals 15 residues. The germline V gene encodes CDR1 SGHKS and CDR2 YYEKEE (reference sequence). Trimming shortened V by 0 bases and J by 6 bases, and 12 bases separated the two germline ends. Written as DNA, the CDR3 is TGTGCCAGCAGCTTGGTATTTGGGACCTATGAAAAACTGTTTTTT. Protein product: CASSLVFGTYEKLFF.

V gene TRBV6-5 combines with J gene TRBJ2-7; 11 bases map to TRBD2. The CDR3 covers 13 residues. CDR1 is MNHEY and CDR2 is SVGAGI in the germline V gene. Trimming removed 6 bases from V and 6 bases from J; junction bases left unmatched: 4. As DNA, the CDR3 is TGTGCCAGCAGATCGACTAGCGGGACCGAGCAGTACTTC. Protein product: CASRSTSGTEQYF.

The rearrangement links TRBV7-3 to TRBJ1-5; weak D call: TRBD1 (6 bases). The V gene lost 2 bases and the J gene lost 0 bases, with 20 bases spanning the gap. Germline V gene lookup returns CDR1 SGHTA and CDR2 FQGTGA. This CDR3 has 19 residues. CDR3 DNA sequence: TGTGCCAGCAGCTTAGAGGGGGAACAGGGACTAGATAGCAATCAGCCCCAGCATTTT. Translated: CASSLEGEQGLDSNQPQHF.

V gene TRBV6-1 combines with J gene TRBJ2-6, with D unclear. The V end lost 4 bases, the J end lost 0 bases, and 7 bases lay between the germline ends. CDR3 length equals 15 residues. Per germline, CDR1 MNHNS and CDR2 SASEGT. CDR3 sequence: CASSVQISGANVLTF. The CDR3 DNA reads as TGTGCCAGCAGTGTACAGATCTCTGGGGCCAACGTCCTGACTTTC.

The gene calls are TRBV21-1 and TRBJ1-5. TRBV21-1 is classified as a pseudogene. This CDR3 spans 14 amino acids. CDR3 sequence: CASRDPMSNQPQHF. The CDR3 nucleotides are TGTGCCAGCAGGGACCCCATGTCCAATCAGCCCCAGCATTTT.

The chain has TRBV7-9 and TRBJ2-2; TRBD2 agrees at 13 bases. V lost 5 bases to trimming and J lost 0 bases; unmatched junction nucleotides: 3. The CDR3 has 17 residues. From germline, CDR1 is SEHNR and CDR2 FQNEAQ (reference sequence). CDR3 DNA sequence: TGTGCCAGCAGCAGCGGGACTAGCGGGGCGAACACCGGGGAGCTGTTTTTT. Its protein is CASSSGTSGANTGELFF.

This chain links TRBV6-5 with TRBJ2-7; D gene uncertain. Germline loops: CDR1 MNHEY, CDR2 SVGAGI. V shed 3 bases and J shed 6 bases, with 15 bases lying between them. The CDR3 consists of 14 residues. The CDR3 nucleotides are TGTGCCAGCAGTTATCGACTGCAAACTCCCGAGCAGTACTTC. This sequence encodes CASSYRLQTPEQYF.

In nucleotides, the CDR3 is TGTGCCAGCTCACCACCGGGTGTGTATTCCACAGATACGCAGTATTTT. It encodes CASSPPGVYSTDTQYF. The genes are TRBV18 and TRBJ2-3; no firm D call. V was pared by 0 bases and J by 2 bases, with 12 bases between. From germline, CDR1 is KGHSH and CDR2 LQKENI. This CDR3 region has 16 residues.

The chain recombines TRBV28 with TRBJ2-2; TRBD2 aligns across 8 bases. In germline, CDR1 is MDHEN, CDR2 SYDVKM. V shed 7 bases and J 0 bases; nucleotides not matched to a gene: 4. This CDR3 region has 15 residues. CDR3 DNA: TGTGCCAGCAATAGCGGGGCCACGAACACCGGGGAGCTGTTTTTT. This encodes CASNSGATNTGELFF.

The chain recombines TRBV9 with TRBJ2-6; D unclear. This CDR3 has 17 amino acids. CDR1 is SGDLS, CDR2 YYNGEE, per germline. Between the trimmed V and J ends, which lost 3 bases and 5 bases, there was a span of 18 bases. This CDR3 reads CASSAPQTGLWANVLTF. The DNA of the CDR3 is TGTGCCAGCAGCGCTCCCCAGACGGGCCTCTGGGCCAACGTCCTGACTTTC.

The rearrangement links TRBV28 to TRBJ2-7, with 7 bases aligning to TRBD2. With 2 bases clipped from V and 2 bases from J, the junction kept 9 bases outside the gene matches. Germline CDR1 reads MDHEN; CDR2 reads SYDVKM. This CDR3 contains 16 residues. The CDR3 region is CASSLGGGYRPYEQYF. As DNA, the CDR3 is TGTGCCAGCAGTTTAGGGGGGGGGTACCGGCCCTACGAGCAGTACTTC.

CDR3 nucleotides: TGTGCCAGCAGTGAACAGGGAATCGACGAGCAGTACTTC. This sequence encodes CASSEQGIDEQYF. The gene calls are TRBV2 and TRBJ2-7, with a weak D call TRBD1 (5 bases). The CDR3 length is 13 residues. CDR1 is SNHLY and CDR2 is FYNNEI in the germline V gene. V lost 2 bases to trimming and J lost 5 bases, with 10 bases between them. Using reference TRBV2 and TRBJ2-7 for the parts outside the CDR3, the full variable domain is EPEVTQTPSHQVTQMGQEVILRCVPISNHLYFYWYRQILGQKVEFLVSFYNNEISEKSEIFDDQFSVERPDGSNFTLKIRSTKLEDSAMYFCASSEQGIDEQYFGPGTRLTVT.

The chain uses TRBV5-5 and TRBJ1-1; D not certain. The V and J ends lost 3 bases and 8 bases respectively, with 11 bases between them. The germline V gene encodes CDR1 SGHKS and CDR2 YYEKEE (reference sequence). The CDR3 loop spans 12 amino acids. The CDR3 DNA reads TGTGCCAGCAGCTCTTTCGGACGAGAAGCTTTCTTT. Encoded protein: CASSSFGREAFF.

The J gene is TRBJ2-7, the V gene TRBV5-1; the D gene could be TRBD1 or TRBD2 (5 bases each). Looked up from germline, CDR1 is SGHRS and CDR2 is YFSETQ. The CDR3 loop spans 14 amino acids. V was pared by 4 bases and J by 2 bases, with 13 bases between. In DNA, the CDR3 is TGCGCCAGCAGCCCACACGAGGGGACCTACGAGCAGTACTTC. The encoded protein is CASSPHEGTYEQYF.

This rearrangement joins TRBV6-1 to TRBJ1-4, with D tentatively TRBD1 (6 bases). The CDR3 is 16 amino acids. Trimming left V 3 bases short and J 8 bases short, with 19 bases between. Germline V CDR1 and CDR2: MNHNS, SASEGT. CDR3 DNA sequence: TGTGCCAGCAGTGACGCACAGGGCCTTGGTGGCGAAAAACTGTTTTTT. Residues: CASSDAQGLGGEKLFF.

The chain has TRBV11-2 and TRBJ2-1; weak D call: TRBD1 (5 bases). CDR1 and CDR2 from the germline V gene are SGHAT and FQNNGV. The CDR3 runs 13 residues. Between the trimmed V and J ends, which lost 3 bases and 4 bases, there was a span of 7 bases. CDR3 in amino acids: CASSFDRYNEQFF. The CDR3 coding sequence is TGTGCCAGCAGCTTTGACAGATACAATGAGCAGTTCTTC.

V is TRBV4-1 and J is TRBJ2-1, with 11 bases identical to TRBD2. Unmatched junction bases numbered 14, after V lost 0 bases and J lost 10 bases. CDR3 length: 18 residues. The germline gives CDR1 MGHRA, CDR2 YSYEKL. The CDR3 region has the DNA TGCGCCAGCAGCCAAGATTTCGGTACTAGCGGGAGAACGGGGGAGCAGTTCTTC. Amino acids: CASSQDFGTSGRTGEQFF.

The chain is built from TRBV13 and TRBJ2-7; unclear D gene. CDR1 PRHDT and CDR2 FYEKMQ come from the germline V gene (reference sequence). Trimming took off 4 bases at V and 4 bases at J, with 5 bases between the two ends. CDR3 size: 11 residues. CDR3 DNA: TGTGCCAGCAGCTCCTATTACGAGCAGTACTTC. Encoded protein: CASSSYYEQYF.

V is TRBV7-2 and J is TRBJ2-7; unclear D gene. The CDR3 runs 16 residues. Trimming took off 3 bases at V and 4 bases at J, with 19 bases between the two ends. Germline V CDR1 and CDR2: SGHTA, FQGNSA. In DNA form, the CDR3 reads TGTGCCAGCAGCTTGCTGTTTGGCCAGAGCAGGTACGAGCAGTACTTC. It encodes CASSLLFGQSRYEQYF.

The chain couples TRBV5-1 to TRBJ2-5; TRBD2 is a possible D gene (6 bases). CDR1 is SGHRS and CDR2 is YFSETQ in the germline V gene. The CDR3 is made up of 15 amino acids. V lost 4 bases and J lost 1, with 14 bases in between. The CDR3 region has the DNA TGCGCCAGCAGCCCTCCTGGAGGGCTCCAAGAGACCCAGTACTTC. It encodes CASSPPGGLQETQYF.

V usage is TRBV28 and J usage is TRBJ2-5; TRBD1 matches at 7 bases. The end of the DNA aligns better with TRBJ2-7, so the J call may be wrong. The germline V gene has CDR1 MDHEN and CDR2 SYDVKM. This CDR3 comprises 12 residues. The CDR3 is CASSGTVYEQYF. The CDR3 DNA reads TGTGCCAGCAGCGGGACAGTATACGAGCAGTACTTC.